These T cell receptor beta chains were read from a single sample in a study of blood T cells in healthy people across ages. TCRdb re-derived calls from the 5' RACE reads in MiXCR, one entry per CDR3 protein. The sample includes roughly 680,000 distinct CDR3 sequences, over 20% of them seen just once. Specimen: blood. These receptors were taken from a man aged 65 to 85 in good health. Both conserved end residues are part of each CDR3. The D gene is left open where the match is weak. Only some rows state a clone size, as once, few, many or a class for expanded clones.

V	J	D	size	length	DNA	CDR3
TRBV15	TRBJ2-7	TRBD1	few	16	TGTGCCACCAGCTCTCACTCGGGACAGGGTCTCTACGAGCAGTACTTC	CATSSHSGQGLYEQYF
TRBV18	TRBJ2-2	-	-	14	TGTGCCAACTCACGGGACAAGAACACCGGGGAGCTGTTTTTT	CANSRDKNTGELFF
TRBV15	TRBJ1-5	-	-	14	TGTGCCACCAGCAGAGGACGGAATAATCAGCCCCAGCATTTT	CATSRGRNNQPQHF
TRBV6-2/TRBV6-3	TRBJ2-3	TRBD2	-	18	TGTGCCAGCAGTTCCATGCTCGCGACTAGCGGGAGCACAGATACGCAGTATTTT	CASSSMLATSGSTDTQYF
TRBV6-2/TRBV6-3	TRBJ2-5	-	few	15	TGTGCCAGCAGCCCGACCATCCTAGCTTCGGAGACCCAGCACTTC	CASSPTILASETQHF
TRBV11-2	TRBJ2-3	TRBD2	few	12	TGTGCCAGCAGCCCTAGCGGCTTCACGCAGTATTTT	CASSPSGFTQYF
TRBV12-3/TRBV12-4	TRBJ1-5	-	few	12	TGTGCCAGCAGTTCCTCCCCTCAGCCCCAGCATTTT	CASSSSPQPQHF
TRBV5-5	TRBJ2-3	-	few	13	TGTGCCAGCAGCTTGGGGGACGGAGATACGCAGTATTTT	CASSLGDGDTQYF
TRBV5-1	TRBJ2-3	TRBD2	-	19	TGCGCCAGCAGCGAAAATAAGCGACTAGCGGGAGTAAGCACAGATACGCAGTATTTT	CASSENKRLAGVSTDTQYF
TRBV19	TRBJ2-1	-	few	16	TGTGCCAGTAGTATAGTCGCGGGACACCTCTACAATGAGCAGTTCTTC	CASSIVAGHLYNEQFF
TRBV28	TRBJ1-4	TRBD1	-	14	TGTGCCAGCAGCCAGACAGGGGCGGGAGAAAAACTGTTTTTT	CASSQTGAGEKLFF
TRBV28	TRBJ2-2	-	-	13	TGTGCCAGCATACTCCCCGGTACCGGGGAGCTGTTTTTT	CASILPGTGELFF
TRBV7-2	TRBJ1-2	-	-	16	TGTGCCAGCAGCCCATCCCCCCCAGACGGAAACTATGGCTACACCTTC	CASSPSPPDGNYGYTF
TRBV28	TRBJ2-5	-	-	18	TGTGCCAGCAGTTTTTTCGTAGGTAGGGGAGTAGAGGGAGAGACCCAGTACTTC	CASSFFVGRGVEGETQYF
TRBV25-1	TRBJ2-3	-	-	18	TGTGCCAGCAGTGGGGAAGGACGGTACCATGGGGCGGCAGATACGCAGTATTTT	CASSGEGRYHGAADTQYF
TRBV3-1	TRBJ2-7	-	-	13	TGTGCCAGCAGCCAAGGGGGCCTTGGTGAGCAGTACTTC	CASSQGGLGEQYF
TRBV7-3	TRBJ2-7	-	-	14	TGTGCCAGCAGCTTCCTCCAGTCTTCCTACGAGCAGTACTTC	CASSFLQSSYEQYF
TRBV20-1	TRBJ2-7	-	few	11	TGCAGTGCTAGAACTACCTACGAGCAGTACTTC	CSARTTYEQYF
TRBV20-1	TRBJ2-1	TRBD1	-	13	TGCAGTGCTCCGGGACAGGGAGGCAATGAGCAGTTCTTC	CSAPGQGGNEQFF
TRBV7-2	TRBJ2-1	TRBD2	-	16	TGTGCCAGCAGCTTAAGAGGACTAGCGAGAGGAATTGAGCAGTTCTTC	CASSLRGLARGIEQFF
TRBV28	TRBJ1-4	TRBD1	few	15	TGTGCCAGCAGTTTTACCGGGACAGGGCCGCAAAAACTGTTTTTT	CASSFTGTGPQKLFF
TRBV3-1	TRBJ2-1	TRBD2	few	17	TGTGCCAGCAGCCAATTATTCGGCGGGAGGGGTTACAATGAGCAGTTCTTC	CASSQLFGGRGYNEQFF
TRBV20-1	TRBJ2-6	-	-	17	TGCAGTGCCTCCCGGGGGACTCACCTCTCTGGGGCCAACGTCCTGACTTTC	CSASRGTHLSGANVLTF
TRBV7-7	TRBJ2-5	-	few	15	TGTGCTAGCAGCTTAGCGGCAACGAAACCGGAGACCCAGTACTTC	CASSLAATKPETQYF
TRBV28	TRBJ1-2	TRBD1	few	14	TGTGCCAGCAGTTCTCTACCGACAGGGTCTGGCTACACCTTC	CASSSLPTGSGYTF
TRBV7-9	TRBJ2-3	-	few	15	TGTGCCAGCAGCTTATCTCGGACTATGTCAGATACGCAGTATTTT	CASSLSRTMSDTQYF
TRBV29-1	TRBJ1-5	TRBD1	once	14	TGCAGCGTTCTGACAGGGGGTAGCAATCAGCCCCAGCATTTT	CSVLTGGSNQPQHF
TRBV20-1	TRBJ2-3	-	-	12	TGCAGTGCTAGAGGTGTGGGAGTTACGCAGTATTTT	CSARGVGVTQYF
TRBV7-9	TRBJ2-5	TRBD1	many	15	TGTGCCAGCAGTTCGCGGGACAGGGGGCGAGAGACCCAGTACTTC	CASSSRDRGRETQYF
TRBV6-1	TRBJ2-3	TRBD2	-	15	TGTGCCAGCAGTGGGATAGCGGGAGGGGGAGATACGCAGTATTTT	CASSGIAGGGDTQYF
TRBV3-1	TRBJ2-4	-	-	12	TGTGCCAGCAGCCAAGTCCAGATGATTCAGTACTTC	CASSQVQMIQYF
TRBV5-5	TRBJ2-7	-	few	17	TGTGCCAGCAGCCCAACCATTACAGCCCAATTTACCTACGAGCAGTACTTC	CASSPTITAQFTYEQYF
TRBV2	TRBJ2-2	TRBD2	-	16	TGTGCCAGCTCAATTGAACTAGCGGGACGTGCCGGGGAGCTGTTTTTT	CASSIELAGRAGELFF
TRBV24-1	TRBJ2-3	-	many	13	TGTGCCACCAGTGATCCTTCGACAGATACGCAGTATTTT	CATSDPSTDTQYF
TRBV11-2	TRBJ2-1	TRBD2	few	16	TGTGCCAGCAGCTTAAGGCGGGAGGGAACCTACAATGAGCAGTTCTTC	CASSLRREGTYNEQFF
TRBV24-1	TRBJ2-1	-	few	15	TGTGCCACCAGTGATCCCCGTTTAGCGAGCAATGAGCAGTTCTTC	CATSDPRLASNEQFF
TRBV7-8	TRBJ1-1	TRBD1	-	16	TGTGCCAGCAGCTTAGGCTTTGGTGACAGGGACACTGAAGCTTTCTTT	CASSLGFGDRDTEAFF
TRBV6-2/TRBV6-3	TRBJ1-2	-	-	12	TGTGCCAGCAGCCAGGGTTACTATGGCTACACCTTC	CASSQGYYGYTF
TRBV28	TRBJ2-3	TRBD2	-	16	TGTCCCAGCGGGACTAGCGGGAGGAAGGTTACAGATACGCAGTATTTT	CPSGTSGRKVTDTQYF
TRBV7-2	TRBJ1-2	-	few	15	TGTGCCAGCAGCTTAGCGCTAGGGCCCAACTATGGCTACACCTTC	CASSLALGPNYGYTF
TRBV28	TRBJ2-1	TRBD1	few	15	TGTGCCAGCAGGGTCCGGGACAGGGGGCCCAATGAGCAGTTCTTC	CASRVRDRGPNEQFF
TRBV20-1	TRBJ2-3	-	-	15	TGCAGTGCTAGAGCCCTCCAGATGAGCACAGATACGCAGTATTTT	CSARALQMSTDTQYF
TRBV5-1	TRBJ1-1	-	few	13	TGCGCCAGCAGCTTGTTACGAAACACTGAAGCTTTCTTT	CASSLLRNTEAFF
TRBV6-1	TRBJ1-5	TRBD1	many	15	TGTGCCAGCAGTGTAGGACAGGGAATCGGTCAGCCCCAGCATTTT	CASSVGQGIGQPQHF
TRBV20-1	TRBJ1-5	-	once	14	TGCAGTGCTAGTCGGGATTATAGCAATCAGCCCCAGCATTTT	CSASRDYSNQPQHF
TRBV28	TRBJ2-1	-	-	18	TGTGCCAGCAGTTCCTATGGGGTCGGGAGCAGGGGCTACAATGAGCAGTTCTTC	CASSSYGVGSRGYNEQFF
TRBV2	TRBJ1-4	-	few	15	TGTGCCAGCAGTAGACGACAAGCAACTAATGAAAAACTGTTTTTT	CASSRRQATNEKLFF
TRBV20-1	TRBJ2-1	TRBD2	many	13	TGCAGTGCTATCCCCCCTACTAGCGCCGAGCAGTTCTTC	CSAIPPTSAEQFF
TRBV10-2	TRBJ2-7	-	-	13	TGCGCCAGCAGTTCGACAGCCTCCTACGAGCAGTACTTC	CASSSTASYEQYF
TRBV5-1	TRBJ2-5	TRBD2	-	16	TGCGCCAGCAGCTTACGGGCGGGAGGAGGGCAAGAGACCCAGTACTTC	CASSLRAGGGQETQYF
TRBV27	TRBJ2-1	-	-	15	TGTGCCAGCAGTTTAGAAGGTAGAGCGGACAATGAGCAGTTCTTC	CASSLEGRADNEQFF
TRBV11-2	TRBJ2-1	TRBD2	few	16	TGTGCCAGCAGCCCGATTAGTAGCGGGGTCTACAATGAGCAGTTCTTC	CASSPISSGVYNEQFF
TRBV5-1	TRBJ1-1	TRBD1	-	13	TGCGCCAGCAACTCCGGACAGGGAGGTGAAGCTTTCTTT	CASNSGQGGEAFF
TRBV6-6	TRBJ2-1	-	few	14	TGTGCCAGCAGTTACTCGGTTTTTGGCAATGAGCAGTTCTTC	CASSYSVFGNEQFF
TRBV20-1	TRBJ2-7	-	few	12	TGCAGTGCTACCTTGACGTCCGGCGAGCAGTACTTC	CSATLTSGEQYF
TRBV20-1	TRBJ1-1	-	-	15	TGCAGTGCTAGAGCACCGGGACACCCGAACACTGAAGCTTTCTTT	CSARAPGHPNTEAFF
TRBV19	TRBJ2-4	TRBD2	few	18	TGTGCCAGTAGTATCTCTACGGGAGGCAGGACGGCCAAAAACATTCAGTACTTC	CASSISTGGRTAKNIQYF
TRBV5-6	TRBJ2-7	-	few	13	TGTGCCAGCAGCCCTTTGAGTGCCTACGAGCAGTACTTC	CASSPLSAYEQYF
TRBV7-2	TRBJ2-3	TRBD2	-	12	TGTGCCACCAACCGGGGGGCAGATACGCAGTATTTT	CATNRGADTQYF
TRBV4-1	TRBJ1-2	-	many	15	TGCGCCAGCAGCCAAGAGACCACTGAAAACTATGGCTACACCTTC	CASSQETTENYGYTF